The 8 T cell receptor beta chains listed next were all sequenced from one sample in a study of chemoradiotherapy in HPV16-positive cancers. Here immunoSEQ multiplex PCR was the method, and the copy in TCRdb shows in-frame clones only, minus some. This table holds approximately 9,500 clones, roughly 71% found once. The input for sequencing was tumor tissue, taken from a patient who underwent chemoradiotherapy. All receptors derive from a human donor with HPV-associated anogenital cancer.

CDR3 sequence reads: CASSVGIPPQGNTIYF. The CDR3 DNA sequence: TGTGCCAGCAGCGTAGGGATTCCACCGCAGGGAAACACCATATATTTT. The chain carries TRBV9 and TRBJ1-3; D uncertain. With 0 bases removed from V and 4 bases from J, the gap between germline ends came to 14 bases. Germline V gives CDR1 SGDLS, CDR2 YYNGEE. The CDR3 is 16 amino acids.

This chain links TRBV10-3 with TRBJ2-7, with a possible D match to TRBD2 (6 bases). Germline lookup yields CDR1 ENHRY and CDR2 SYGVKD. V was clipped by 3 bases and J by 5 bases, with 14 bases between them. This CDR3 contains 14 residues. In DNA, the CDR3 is TGTGCCATCAGTGATGGGGGACTCGTCAACGAGCAGTACTTC. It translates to CAISDGGLVNEQYF.

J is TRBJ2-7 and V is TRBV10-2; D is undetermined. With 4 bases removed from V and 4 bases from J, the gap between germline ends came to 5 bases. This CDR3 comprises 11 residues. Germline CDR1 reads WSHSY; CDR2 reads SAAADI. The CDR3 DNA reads TGCGCCAGCAGTGTAGGTTACGAGCAGTACTTC. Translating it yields CASSVGYEQYF.

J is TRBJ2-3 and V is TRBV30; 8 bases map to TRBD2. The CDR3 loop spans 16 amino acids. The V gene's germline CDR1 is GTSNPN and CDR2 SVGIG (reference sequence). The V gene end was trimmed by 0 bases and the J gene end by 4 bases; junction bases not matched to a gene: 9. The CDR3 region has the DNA TGTGCCTGGAGTGTACAACGGGGGGGACGGGCAGATACGCAGTATTTT. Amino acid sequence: CAWSVQRGGRADTQYF.

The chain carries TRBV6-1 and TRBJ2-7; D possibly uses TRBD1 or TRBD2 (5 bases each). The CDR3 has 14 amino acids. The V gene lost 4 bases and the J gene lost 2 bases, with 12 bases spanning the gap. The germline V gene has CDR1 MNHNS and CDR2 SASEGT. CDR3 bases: TGTGCCAGCAGTGGGGACGGACTCACCTACGAGCAGTACTTC. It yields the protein CASSGDGLTYEQYF.

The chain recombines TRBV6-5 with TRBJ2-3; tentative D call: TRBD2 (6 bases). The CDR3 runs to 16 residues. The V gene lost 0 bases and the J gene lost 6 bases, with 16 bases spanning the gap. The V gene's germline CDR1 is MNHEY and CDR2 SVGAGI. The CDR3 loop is CASSYSLARSRDTQYF. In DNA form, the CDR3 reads TGTGCCAGCAGTTACTCGCTAGCGCGCTCGCGGGATACGCAGTATTTT.

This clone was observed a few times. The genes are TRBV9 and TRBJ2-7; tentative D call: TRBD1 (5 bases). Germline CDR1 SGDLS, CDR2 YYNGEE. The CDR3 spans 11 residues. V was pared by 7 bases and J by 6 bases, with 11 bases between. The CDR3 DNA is TGTGCCAGCGGGGCCCAGGGCGAGCAGTACTTC. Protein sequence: CASGAQGEQYF. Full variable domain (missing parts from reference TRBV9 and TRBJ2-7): DSGVTQTPKHLITATGQRVTLRCSPRSGDLSVYWYQQSLDQGLQFLIQYYNGEERAKGNILERFSAQQFPDLHSELNLSSLELGDSALYFCASGAQGEQYFGPGTRLTVT.

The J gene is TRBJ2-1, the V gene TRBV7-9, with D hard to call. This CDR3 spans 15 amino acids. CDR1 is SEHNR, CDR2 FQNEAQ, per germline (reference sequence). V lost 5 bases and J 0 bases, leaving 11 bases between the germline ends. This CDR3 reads CASSASSTSYNEQFF. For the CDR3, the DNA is TGTGCCAGCAGCGCCTCGAGTACCTCCTACAATGAGCAGTTCTTC. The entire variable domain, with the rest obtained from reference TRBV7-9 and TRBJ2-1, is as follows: DTGVSQNPRHKITKRGQNVTFRCDPISEHNRLYWYRQTLGQGPEFLTYFQNEAQLEKSRLLSDRFSAERPKGSFSTLEIQRTEQGDSAMYLCASSASSTSYNEQFFGPGTRLTVL.